This T cell receptor (beta chain) is from a study of cytomegalovirus exposure and HLA in healthy donors. Study results and caveats: Later analysis placed DRB1 highest and HLA-C lowest in TCR association rates, which differed by HLA locus. Reportedly, a later analysis found an Asian-associated ancestry cluster had fewer N-insertions than the roughly 670-donor mean.

PCR involved 60 Vbeta and 13 Jbeta primers. Clones were read by immunoSEQ multiplex PCR, and TCRdb kept only the in-frame ones, dropping some. The profile shows around 140,000 clones, approximately 77% of them singletons. With respect to this clone: Its antigen is currently unknown.

V was shortened by 4 bases and J by 3 bases, with 14 bases between the two germline ends. Germline CDR1 and CDR2: SGHRS and YFSETQ. The length of the CDR3 is 14 residues. Material: PBMCs. The receptor was derived from a woman in her sixties in good health and CMV-seronegative. The rearrangement links TRBV5-1 to TRBJ2-7; tentatively, D is TRBD2 (6 bases). The CDR3 nucleotides read TGCGCCAGCAGCGGACATAGGAGGGACTACGAGCAGTACTTC. Protein sequence: CASSGHRRDYEQYF.